The present entry profiles one T cell receptor beta chain with its context. This clonotype was seen ten or more times. Its antigen is still unknown. No clone much larger than this one lies a single base away; base qualities are absent. The time point label of this sample denotes: newly diagnosed GD, antithyroid drugs for less than 3 months. RNA was extracted from PBMCs in TRIzol for both TCR sequencing and RNA sequencing. Graves' disease was diagnosed according to American Thyroid Association guidelines. Patients for the study were recruited at an endocrinology department in Xi'an, China. Each patient gave 7.5 to 10 milliliters of peripheral blood, collected in an EDTA anticoagulant tube. PBMCs were isolated by Ficoll Paque Plus density gradient separation without further T cell sorting. RNA quality was checked with an Agilent 2100 Bioanalyzer and agarose gel, and concentration with a NanoDrop 2000.

The data were taken from a study of regulatory T cells in long-lasting Graves disease (dated by TCRdb to the early 2020s). Broadly, across the study: In the newly diagnosed Graves' disease group, patients had been taking antithyroid drugs for less than 3 months. Patients with persistent Graves' disease were compared with patients with newly diagnosed Graves' disease using TCR sequencing and RNA sequencing of peripheral blood. The study was conducted in China and was registered as a clinical trial. A total of about 33 samples underwent TCR sequencing, from some 13 patients with persistent Graves' disease and some 20 patients with newly diagnosed Graves' disease.

The CDR3 holds 13 amino acids from the cysteine to the phenylalanine. Only the CDR3 DNA stays, 39 bases, in frame from base 1. The germline ends are 7 bases apart after V is trimmed by 6 bases and J by 1 base. Via the germline V gene, CDR1 is MNHNS and CDR2 SASEGT. The investigation overall reported the following: As a limitation, the authors acknowledged that the small sample size may reduce accuracy. Compared with newly diagnosed patients, persistent Graves' disease patients had lower TCR Shannon entropy and fewer highly expanded clones, which suggests clonal expansion. Peripheral blood alone was examined, since thyroid tissue, which constituted the primary lesion, could not be accessed. A larger number of public clonotypes was shared among persistent patients (about 2,700) than among newly diagnosed patients (around 890). Only the TCR beta chain was sequenced and analyzed. Persistent disease showed preferential use of TRBV28, TRBJ1-2 and TRBJ2-5, whereas newly diagnosed disease favored TRBV20-1 and TRBJ2-1.

The protocol used for the library was multiplex PCR. TCRdb names Illumina HiSeq 4000 as the instrument used. iRepertoire HTBI primers and Arm-PCR amplification of CDR3 regions were used to construct TCR beta libraries. Before sequencing, the PCR products underwent gel purification. The published analysis was carried out like this. Gene usage analysis of CDR3 amino acid clonotypes relied on the roughly 60 TRBV and 15 or so TRBJ segments identified across samples. COPE and FqMerger were used to merge filtered high-quality paired reads into contigs. Contigs were aligned with BLAST to IMGT TRBV, TRBD and TRBJ reference genes, and CDR3 was defined per IMGT. Any clonotype with a frequency above 0.1% was counted as a highly expanded clone. Shannon entropy was used to measure repertoire diversity, and the Gini coefficient was used to measure V-J evenness. Public clonotypes were defined as clonotypes shared by more than one individual. The raw public reads went through TCRdb reprocessing: fastp at Q25, MiXCR clone calling, in-frame beta chains kept. Under each unique CDR3 protein, matching rows form one entry showing the most common genes and DNA. The V and J calls here are based on TCRdb, not the publication. Within this sample are 250,000 or so distinct CDR3 sequences, with 15% to 20% of them counted one time only. In total, the top ten clones hold around 13% of the sample.

These data were likewise used in another study, on T cells in Graves' hyperthyroidism and ophthalmopathy. That second publication adds: Stable Graves' hyperthyroidism was defined as the absence of progression to ophthalmopathy over 18 months of follow-up. Hyperthyroidism patients were newly diagnosed, had a disease duration of under 2 months, and were aged 18 to 65 years. The study excluded patients with uncontrolled infections, other autoimmune diseases, pregnancy or lactation. Diagnoses were based on clinical symptoms, serum thyroxine and TRAb, thyroid ultrasound and orbital computed tomography. A first-round RT-PCR of the TCR CDR3 used the HTBI primer set with the Qiagen OneStep RT-PCR kit. Most expanded thyroid clonotypes (frequency above 0.001) were also detected in blood, a finding suggesting that blood repertoires may reflect thyroid immune responses. A model built on a 13 V-J signature distinguished ophthalmopathy from stable hyperthyroidism, reaching roughly 88% sensitivity and around 82% specificity in cross-validation and 80%/75% in testing. In validation, progression to ophthalmopathy was predicted by the model with approximately 67% sensitivity and 72.22% specificity, a median of approximately 6.5 months before onset. To identify distinguishing TCR V-J signatures, a discovery cohort of roughly 100 patients was used, comprising 43 with Graves' ophthalmopathy and some 60 with stable Graves' hyperthyroidism. Prospective prediction of ophthalmopathy was tested in an independent validation cohort of 18 to 20 hyperthyroidism patients and 17 patients who later progressed to ophthalmopathy. The approximately 90 discovery patients were randomly split 7:3 into training and test sets. In more than 5 Graves' hyperthyroidism patients, the study also compared T-cell repertoires from thyroid tissue with T-cell repertoires from blood. After blood sampling, hyperthyroidism patients were treated with methimazole at a starting dose of 30 mg daily, and ophthalmopathy patients were treated with high-dose intravenous methylprednisolone. A second multiplex PCR round built the libraries, followed by size selection and purification. Sequencing of the libraries was done on an Illumina HiSeq2000 using paired-end 100 bp reads. SOAPnuke was used to process the raw data, with reads discarded if the reads contained adapters or uncalled bases, had a mean Phred below 15, or lacked an exact constant-primer or identifier match. High-quality paired reads were merged using COPE v1.2.5, and each unique nucleotide sequence was defined as a clonotype. MiTCR v1.1 was used to align clonotypes to the IMGT TRBV, TRBD and TRBJ reference segments. Analysis was restricted to V-J combinations with a frequency above 0.0001, which covered over 98% of repertoires. A TCS score was defined as the ratio of F50 (clonal expansion) to E x V (chaos), with BLOSUM62-based TCRdist applied between CDR3 peptides within each V-J. Welch's t-statistics and random forest reduced fewer than 600 V-J features to 10 to 15, which were used in a naive Bayes classifier (R e1071). No statistical method was used to set the sample size in advance, and investigators knew the group allocation. TCR Vbeta CDR3 sequencing of 120 to 150 peripheral blood samples (over 40 ophthalmopathy, 75 or so hyperthyroidism and approximately 17 progressor patients) is reported in the paper.

This sequence was found in a woman aged 25 to 39 with Graves disease. Donor details come from another sample of the same person, matched by shared clones. The chain is assembled from TRBV6-1 and TRBJ1-3, with a weak D call of TRBD1 (5 bases match). Material: peripheral blood mononuclear cells (PBMCs), obtained at new diagnosis, from a patient treated with antithyroid drugs. The nucleotide sequence reads as follows: TGTGCCAGCAGGCACAGGTCTGGAAACACCATATATTTT. It codes for CASRHRSGNTIYF.